A selection of T cell receptor beta chains follows, all from one sample in a study of T cell responses to AZD1222 COVID-19 vaccine. Assay: immunoSEQ multiplex PCR; the TCRdb copy retains only in-frame clones and omits some. This sample yields more than 95,000 clones, of which 90% are seen a single time; about 4% belongs to the top ten. The specimen was peripheral blood, collected on day 0 of MenACWY control vaccination. The receptors here all came from an adult in good health. The CDR3 runs from the conserved cysteine through the conserved F or W. A D gene is named only where the DNA matches it firmly. Clone sizes are given selectively: once, few, many, or a class where the clone is expanded.

D,V,size,J,CDR3,DNA
NA,TRBV20-1,once,TRBJ2-2,CSASTEAGGYTGELFF,TGCAGTGCTAGTACCGAGGCTGGGGGCTACACCGGGGAGCTGTTTTTT
TRBD1,TRBV7-6,NA,TRBJ1-6,CASSLRTGYTSPLHF,TGTGCCAGCAGCTTACGGACAGGGTATACTTCACCCCTCCACTTT
TRBD2,TRBV5-1,NA,TRBJ2-3,CASNMKASGTSTDTQYF,TGCGCCAGCAACATGAAGGCTAGCGGCACTAGCACAGATACGCAGTATTTT
TRBD2,TRBV7-6,NA,TRBJ2-3,CASSFPTSGRVVDTQYF,TGTGCCAGCAGCTTCCCGACTAGCGGGAGGGTCGTAGATACGCAGTATTTT
TRBD1,TRBV6-4,NA,TRBJ2-2,CASSKQGAGTGELFF,TGTGCCAGCAGTAAACAGGGGGCTGGTACCGGGGAGCTGTTTTTT
NA,TRBV7-2,NA,TRBJ1-2,CASSPKGANYGYTF,TGTGCCAGCAGCCCCAAGGGAGCTAACTATGGCTACACCTTC
NA,TRBV28,NA,TRBJ1-3,CASSSHQTVSGNTIYF,TGTGCCAGCAGTTCACACCAGACAGTCTCTGGAAACACCATATATTTT
NA,TRBV5-1,NA,TRBJ2-1,CASSLEGGEQFF,TGCGCCAGCAGCTTGGAAGGTGGGGAGCAGTTCTTC
NA,TRBV7-2,NA,TRBJ1-1,CASSPLGNTEAFF,TGTGCCAGCAGCCCCCTCGGGAACACTGAAGCTTTCTTT
TRBD1,TRBV7-9,NA,TRBJ2-7,CASSLEGQTSYEQYF,TGTGCCAGCAGCTTAGAGGGACAGACCTCCTACGAGCAGTACTTC
NA,TRBV18,NA,TRBJ1-3,CASSPGLGNTIYF,TGTGCCAGCTCACCAGGACTCGGAAACACCATATATTTT
NA,TRBV6-5,NA,TRBJ1-1,CASSSSMNTEAFF,TGTGCCAGCAGTTCCAGCATGAACACTGAAGCTTTCTTT
NA,TRBV9,NA,TRBJ2-1,CASVPGPNYNEQFF,TGTGCCAGTGTCCCGGGACCGAACTACAATGAGCAGTTCTTC
NA,TRBV5-1,NA,TRBJ2-3,CASSVGDTQYF,TGCGCCAGCAGCGTCGGAGATACGCAGTATTTT
TRBD2,TRBV10-3,NA,TRBJ2-5,CAISASSAGVETQYF,TGTGCCATCAGTGCCTCGAGCGCGGGAGTGGAGACCCAGTACTTC